A single sample gave rise to the 17 T cell receptor beta chains below, sequenced in a study of vaccination effects on CD4 cells after COVID-19. Prior to sequencing, the ViraFEST assay stimulated PBMC with viral peptide pools, which expanded the antigen-specific CD4+ T cells. Isolation of CD4+ T cells took place after less than twelve days of culture. A positive SARS-CoV-2 PCR test fell between March and December 2020. The table came from immunoSEQ multiplex PCR; TCRdb's copy has only in-frame clones and leaves some out. The sample records tens of thousands of clones, over 60% being singletons. Their target antigens are unknown. This specimen was CD4+ T cells from PBMCs cultured with a peptide pool, taken before COVID-19 vaccination. The receptors were sampled from a human donor who had a prior SARS-CoV-2 infection.

V gene TRBV7-9 combines with J gene TRBJ1-1; TRBD1 might be the D (6 bases). The CDR3 is made up of 15 amino acids. Germline V lookup: CDR1 SEHNR, CDR2 FQNEAQ (reference sequence). The ends were cut back, 5 bases at V and 4 bases at J, with 17 bases in the middle. CDR3 in amino acids: CASSPPGGASTEAFF. The CDR3 nucleotides read TGTGCCAGCAGCCCACCTGGGGGGGCGTCCACTGAAGCTTTCTTT.

This clone was seen once. The V call is TRBV29-1, the J call TRBJ2-7, with D maybe TRBD1 (6 bases). V lost 4 bases to trimming and J lost 4 bases, with 14 bases between them. CDR3 length equals 13 residues. The germline V gene has CDR1 SQVTM and CDR2 ANQGSEA. The CDR3, as DNA: TGCAGCGTTGGTAAGGGGGTCGGGTACGAGCAGTACTTC. Amino acid sequence: CSVGKGVGYEQYF.

V is TRBV15 and J is TRBJ2-5, with D possibly TRBD1 on 7 matching bases. The ends were cut back, 3 bases at V and 4 bases at J, with 12 bases in the middle. The CDR3 has 14 amino acids. The germline V gene encodes CDR1 LNHNV and CDR2 YYDKDF (reference sequence). The CDR3 reads CATSRNQGGETQYF. The CDR3 region has the DNA TGTGCCACCAGCAGGAATCAGGGGGGAGAGACCCAGTACTTC.

This clone was observed a handful of times. The chain has TRBV7-9 and TRBJ2-3; TRBD1 agrees at 10 bases. In germline, CDR1 is SEHNR, CDR2 FQNEAQ (reference sequence). The CDR3 covers 15 residues. V dropped 0 bases and J dropped 7; count of bases not matched to a gene: 4. The CDR3, as DNA: TGTGCCAGCAGCTTAGCTCGGGACAGGGGATATACGCAGTATTTT. It yields the protein CASSLARDRGYTQYF.

This clone turned up a few times. J is TRBJ2-3 and V is TRBV2; weak D call: TRBD1 (6 bases). This CDR3 contains 15 residues. Trimming took 5 bases from V and 4 from J, leaving 16 bases between them. CDR1 and CDR2 from the germline V gene are SNHLY and FYNNEI. CDR3 sequence reads: CASSYTGSGADTQYF. In nucleotides, the CDR3 is TGTGCCAGCAGTTATACAGGGTCAGGGGCAGATACGCAGTATTTT.

The chain employs TRBV11-2 and TRBJ2-3; the D is unclear. Deletions cut 5 bases from V and 2 bases from J, with 14 bases between. The germline V gene has CDR1 SGHAT and CDR2 FQNNGV. CDR3 length: 15 residues. The CDR3 region has the DNA TGTGCCAGCAGCGCCTCTTCCCCATTCACAGATACGCAGTATTTT. Encoded protein: CASSASSPFTDTQYF.

The chain uses TRBV11-2 and TRBJ1-5; D not resolved. CDR1 is SGHAT and CDR2 is FQNNGV in the germline V gene. The CDR3 covers 13 residues. Trimming removed 1 base at V and 5 bases at J, with 6 bases between. Written as DNA, the CDR3 is TGTGCCAGCAGCTTAGTCCAGGATCAGCCCCAGCATTTT. As protein: CASSLVQDQPQHF.

This clone was seen a handful of times. This rearrangement joins TRBV3-1 (or the pseudogene TRBV3-2) to TRBJ2-7, with D possibly TRBD1 on 5 matching bases. The CDR3 sequence is 13 residues long. V was pared by 4 bases and J by 3 bases, with 10 bases between. Germline V gene lookup returns CDR1 LGHDT and CDR2 YNNKEL (reference sequence). The CDR3 DNA follows: TGTGCCAGCAGCCGCCAGGGTGGCTACGAGCAGTACTTC. It codes for CASSRQGGYEQYF.

The rearrangement uses TRBV9 and TRBJ1-1; perhaps TRBD1 as D (5 bases). Trimming shortened V by 0 bases and J by 2 bases, and 8 bases separated the two germline ends. CDR1 and CDR2 (germline): SGDLS, YYNGEE. The CDR3 runs to 14 residues. Here the CDR3 reads CASSVAGFNTEAFF. The CDR3 coding sequence is TGTGCCAGCAGCGTAGCAGGGTTTAACACTGAAGCTTTCTTT.

V gene TRBV7-6 combines with J gene TRBJ2-1; 16 nucleotides agree with TRBD2. V lost 1 base, J lost 5 bases, and 8 bases stayed unmatched. The V gene's germline CDR1 is SGHVS and CDR2 FNYEAQ. CDR3 length: 19 residues. CDR3 amino acids: CASSLEQGLAGGMNNEQFF. The CDR3, as DNA: TGTGCCAGCAGCTTAGAACAGGGACTAGCGGGAGGGATGAACAATGAGCAGTTCTTC.

The chain recombines TRBV5-6 with TRBJ2-3; D not certain. There are 19 residues in the CDR3. Germline lookup yields CDR1 SGHDT and CDR2 YYEEEE. V lost 2 bases, J lost 3 bases, and 25 bases lay in between. The CDR3 bases are TGTGCCAGCAGCTTTTACGGACCTTTCGGACGGCCGTCAACAGATACGCAGTATTTT. It codes for CASSFYGPFGRPSTDTQYF.

The chain is built from TRBV28 and TRBJ1-5; 7 positions agree with TRBD1. J was trimmed by 1 base and V by 6 bases; bases with no gene match: 3. Germline V gene lookup returns CDR1 MDHEN and CDR2 SYDVKM. This CDR3 has 14 amino acids. CDR3 loop: CASRSTGSNQPQHF. The CDR3 nucleotides are TGTGCCAGCAGATCGACAGGGAGCAATCAGCCCCAGCATTTT. Drawing the rest from reference TRBV28 and TRBJ1-5, the complete variable domain is DVKVTQSSRYLVKRTGEKVFLECVQDMDHENMFWYRQDPGLGLRLIYFSYDVKMKEKGDIPEGYSVSREKKERFSLILESASTNQTSMYLCASRSTGSNQPQHFGDGTRLSIL.

This clone has more than one count but fewer than ten. The chain uses TRBV4-1 and TRBJ1-3, with 9 bases identical to TRBD1. The CDR3 runs 18 residues. V was pared by 1 base and J by 2 bases, with 9 bases of the junction left unmatched. Germline CDR1 and CDR2: MGHRA and YSYEKL. The CDR3 region has the DNA TGCGCCAGCAGCCAAGGGGTAGCCGGGACAGGGACTGGAAACACCATATATTTT. It specifies CASSQGVAGTGTGNTIYF.

This clone was picked up a small number of times. The gene calls are TRBV5-1 and TRBJ2-5, with 9 bases fitting TRBD2. CDR1 is SGHRS and CDR2 is YFSETQ in the germline V gene. Trimming at V came to 4 bases and at J to 5 bases, leaving 12 bases not matched to a gene. The CDR3 covers 16 residues. The CDR3 coding sequence is TGCGCCAGCAGCCCCAACCGAGGGCTAGCGGGGGAGACCCAGTACTTC. This translates into CASSPNRGLAGETQYF.

This clone was seen just once. The rearrangement joins TRBV9 to TRBJ2-1; no reliable D call. The CDR3 sequence is 12 residues long. Germline lookup yields CDR1 SGDLS and CDR2 YYNGEE. V was cut by 0 bases and J by 9 bases, with 7 bases left in between. CDR3 DNA sequence: TGTGCCAGCAGCGTAGTTGGCGGTGAGCAGTTCTTC. It yields the protein CASSVVGGEQFF. Using reference TRBV9 and TRBJ2-1 for the parts outside the CDR3, the full variable domain is DSGVTQTPKHLITATGQRVTLRCSPRSGDLSVYWYQQSLDQGLQFLIQYYNGEERAKGNILERFSAQQFPDLHSELNLSSLELGDSALYFCASSVVGGEQFFGPGTRLTVL.

This clone appeared a single time. The chain joins TRBV30 to TRBJ2-5, with a weak D call TRBD2 (7 bases). The germline gives CDR1 GTSNPN, CDR2 SVGIG (reference sequence). The length of the CDR3 is 15 residues. With 2 bases removed from V and 5 bases from J, the gap between germline ends came to 18 bases. The chain's CDR3 is CAWSPGGGDRETQYF. The CDR3, as DNA: TGTGCCTGGAGTCCAGGAGGGGGGGACCGGGAGACCCAGTACTTC.

The chain employs TRBV5-1 and TRBJ1-1, with D unresolved. The germline gives CDR1 SGHRS, CDR2 YFSETQ. V lost 1 base, J lost 1 base, and 14 bases lay in between. CDR3 length: 16 amino acids. CDR3 residues: CASSLSGNGGNTEAFF. The DNA for the CDR3 is TGCGCCAGCAGCTTGTCTGGGAATGGAGGGAACACTGAAGCTTTCTTT.